This paragraph covers one T cell receptor (beta chain) sequence. These data are taken from a study of blood T cells in healthy people across ages. Next came a second PCR, run for about 6 to 12 cycles, which used a sample-barcoded 5' primer along with a J-beta primer mix. MiXCR, run by TCRdb on the 5' RACE reads, gives a single entry per CDR3 protein. The sample has about 810,000 distinct CDR3 sequences, around 36% seen once. The germline V gene has CDR1 MNHNS and CDR2 SASEGT. Trimming shortened V by 4 bases and J by 0 bases, and 10 bases separated the two germline ends. The CDR3 runs 16 residues. This TCR was recovered from a man between 18 and 35 years old in good health. Sequenced sample: blood. This chain connects TRBV6-1 to TRBJ2-6; tentatively, D is TRBD2 (5 bases). CDR3 residues: CASSARGFSGANVLTF. As DNA, the CDR3 is TGTGCCAGCAGTGCCCGAGGGTTCTCTGGGGCCAACGTCCTGACTTTC.